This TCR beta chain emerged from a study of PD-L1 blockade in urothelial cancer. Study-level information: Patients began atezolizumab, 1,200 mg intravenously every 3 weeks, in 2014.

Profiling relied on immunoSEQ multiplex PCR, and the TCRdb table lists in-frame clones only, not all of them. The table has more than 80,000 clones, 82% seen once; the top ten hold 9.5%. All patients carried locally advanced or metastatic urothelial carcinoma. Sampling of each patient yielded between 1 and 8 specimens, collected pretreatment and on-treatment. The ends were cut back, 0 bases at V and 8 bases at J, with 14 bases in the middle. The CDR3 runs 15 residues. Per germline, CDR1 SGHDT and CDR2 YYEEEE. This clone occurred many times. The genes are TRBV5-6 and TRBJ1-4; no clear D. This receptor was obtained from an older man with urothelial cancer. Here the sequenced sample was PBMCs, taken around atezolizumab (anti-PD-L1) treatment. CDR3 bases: TGTGCCAGCAGCTTGGAGCGCTTAGGCCGCGAAAAACTGTTTTTT. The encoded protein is CASSLERLGREKLFF.